This record concerns one TCR beta chain sequence. The data were taken from a study of blood T cell repertoires in COVID-19. Clones were sequenced by immunoSEQ multiplex PCR, and TCRdb holds only the in-frame ones, with some missing. Of 150,000 to 250,000 clones listed, 75% to 90% are singletons. The material sequenced was PBMCs or T cells enriched from blood (not recorded which). This TCR came from a woman under 40 who had recovered from COVID-19.

In DNA, the CDR3 is TGCGCCAGCAGCTTCCAGGAACCGCTGCAAGAGACCCAGTACTTC. Translated, it gives CASSFQEPLQETQYF. The genes are TRBV5-1 and TRBJ2-5; the D is unclear. Germline values: CDR1 SGHRS, CDR2 YFSETQ. This CDR3 is 15 amino acids long. The V end was cut by 2 bases, the J end by 2 bases, with 13 bases between.